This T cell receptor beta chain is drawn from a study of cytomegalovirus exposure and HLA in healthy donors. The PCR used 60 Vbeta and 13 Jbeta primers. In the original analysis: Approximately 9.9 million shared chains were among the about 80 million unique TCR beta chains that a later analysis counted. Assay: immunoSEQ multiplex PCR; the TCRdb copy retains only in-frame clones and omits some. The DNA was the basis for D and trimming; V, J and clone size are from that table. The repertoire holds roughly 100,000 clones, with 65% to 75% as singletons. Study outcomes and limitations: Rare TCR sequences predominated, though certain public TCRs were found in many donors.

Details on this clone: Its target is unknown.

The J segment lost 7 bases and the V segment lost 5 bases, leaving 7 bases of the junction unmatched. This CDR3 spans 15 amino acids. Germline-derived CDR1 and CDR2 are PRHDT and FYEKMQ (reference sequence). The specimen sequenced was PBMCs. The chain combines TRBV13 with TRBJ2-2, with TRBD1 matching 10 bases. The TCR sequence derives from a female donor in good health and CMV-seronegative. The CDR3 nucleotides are TGTGCCAGCAGCCCGGGACAGGGGAGGGTCGGGGAGCTGTTTTTT. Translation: CASSPGQGRVGELFF. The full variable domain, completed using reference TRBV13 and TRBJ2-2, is AAGVIQSPRHLIKEKRETATLKCYPIPRHDTVYWYQQGPGQDPQFLISFYEKMQSDKGSIPDRFSAQQFSDYHSELNMSSLELGDSALYFCASSPGQGRVGELFFGEGSRLTVL.